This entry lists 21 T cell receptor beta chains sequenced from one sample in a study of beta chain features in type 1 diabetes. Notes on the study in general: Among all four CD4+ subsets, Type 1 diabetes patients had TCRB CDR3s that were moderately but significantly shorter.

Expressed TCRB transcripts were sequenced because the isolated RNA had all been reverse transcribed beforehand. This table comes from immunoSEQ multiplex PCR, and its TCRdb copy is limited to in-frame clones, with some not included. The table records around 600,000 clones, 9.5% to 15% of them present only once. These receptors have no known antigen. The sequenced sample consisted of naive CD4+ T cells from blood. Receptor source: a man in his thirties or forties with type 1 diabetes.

This CDR3 is CASSVRDRGRYEQYF. In DNA form, the CDR3 reads TGCGCCAGCAGCGTCCGGGACAGGGGACGGTACGAGCAGTACTTC. V and J are TRBV5-1 and TRBJ2-7, with 10 bases matching TRBD1. This CDR3 has 15 residues. Per the germline V gene, CDR1 is SGHRS and CDR2 is YFSETQ. J lost 4 bases, V lost 4 bases, and 8 bases had no gene match. Full variable domain (missing parts from reference TRBV5-1 and TRBJ2-7): KAGVTQTPRYLIKTRGQQVTLSCSPISGHRSVSWYQQTPGQGLQFLFEYFSETQRNKGNFPGRFSGRQFSNSRSEMNVSTLELGDSALYLCASSVRDRGRYEQYFGPGTRLTVT.

Here the CDR3 reads CASSLAGEDYGYTF. The CDR3 nucleotides read TGTGCCAGCAGCTTAGCAGGGGAAGACTATGGCTACACCTTC. This chain joins TRBV7-9 and TRBJ1-2; a weak D match, TRBD1 (5 bases). The CDR3 has 14 amino acids. From germline, CDR1 is SEHNR and CDR2 FQNEAQ (reference sequence). The ends were cut back, 0 bases at V and 3 bases at J, with 8 bases in the middle.

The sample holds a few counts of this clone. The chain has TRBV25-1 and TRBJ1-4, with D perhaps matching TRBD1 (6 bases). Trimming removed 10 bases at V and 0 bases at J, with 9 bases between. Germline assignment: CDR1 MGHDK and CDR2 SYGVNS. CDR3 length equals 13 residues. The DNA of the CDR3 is TGTGCCACAGGGACAACAACTAATGAAAAACTGTTTTTT. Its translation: CATGTTTNEKLFF.

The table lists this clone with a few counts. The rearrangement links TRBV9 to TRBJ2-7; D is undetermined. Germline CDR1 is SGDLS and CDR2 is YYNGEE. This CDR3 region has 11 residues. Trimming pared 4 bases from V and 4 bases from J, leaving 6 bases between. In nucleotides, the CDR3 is TGTGCCAGCAGCCGGCTTTACGAGCAGTACTTC. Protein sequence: CASSRLYEQYF. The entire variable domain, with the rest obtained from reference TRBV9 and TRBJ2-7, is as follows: DSGVTQTPKHLITATGQRVTLRCSPRSGDLSVYWYQQSLDQGLQFLIQYYNGEERAKGNILERFSAQQFPDLHSELNLSSLELGDSALYFCASSRLYEQYFGPGTRLTVT.

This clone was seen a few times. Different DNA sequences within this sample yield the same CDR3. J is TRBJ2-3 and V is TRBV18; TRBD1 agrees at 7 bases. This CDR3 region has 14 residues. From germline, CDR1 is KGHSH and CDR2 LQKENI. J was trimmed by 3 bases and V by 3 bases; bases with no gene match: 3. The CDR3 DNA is TGTGCCAGCTCACCGAGACAGGGAACAGATACGCAGTATTTT. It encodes CASSPRQGTDTQYF.

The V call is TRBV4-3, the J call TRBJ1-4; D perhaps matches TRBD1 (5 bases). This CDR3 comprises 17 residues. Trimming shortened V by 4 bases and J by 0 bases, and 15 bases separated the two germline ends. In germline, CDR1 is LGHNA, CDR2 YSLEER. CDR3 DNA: TGCGCCAGCAGCCGCGCCTTTGGGACCGCAACTAATGAAAAACTGTTTTTT. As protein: CASSRAFGTATNEKLFF.

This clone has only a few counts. CDR3 DNA sequence: TGTGCCAGCAGTGTCCTAGCGGGGGGCCTCCAAGAGACCCAGTACTTC. It translates to CASSVLAGGLQETQYF. J is TRBJ2-5 and V is TRBV25-1, with 11 bases fitting TRBD2. The CDR3 runs 16 residues. The V and J ends lost 4 bases and 1 base, in that order; junction bases with no gene match: 5. CDR1 and CDR2 from the germline V gene are MGHDK and SYGVNS.

CDR3 nucleotides: TGTGCCAGCAGCCCTCGGACAGGGGGCGAAGATAATTCACCCCTCCACTTT. It yields the protein CASSPRTGGEDNSPLHF. The J gene is TRBJ1-6, the V gene TRBV4-2; 11 bases are a match to TRBD1. Germline values: CDR1 LGHNA, CDR2 YNFKEQ. The CDR3 runs 17 residues. The ends lost 4 bases at V and 5 bases at J; junction bases unmatched: 7.

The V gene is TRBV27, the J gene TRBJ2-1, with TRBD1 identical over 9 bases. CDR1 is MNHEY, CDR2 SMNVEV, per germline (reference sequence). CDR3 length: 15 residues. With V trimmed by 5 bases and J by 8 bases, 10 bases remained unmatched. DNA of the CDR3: TGTGCCAGCAGTACCCGGGACAGGGTATGGGATGAGCAGTTCTTC. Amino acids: CASSTRDRVWDEQFF.

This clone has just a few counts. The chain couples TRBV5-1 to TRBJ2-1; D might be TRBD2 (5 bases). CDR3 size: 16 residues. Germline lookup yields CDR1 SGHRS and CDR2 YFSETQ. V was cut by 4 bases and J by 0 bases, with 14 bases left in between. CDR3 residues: CASSIPGSSSYNEQFF. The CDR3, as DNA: TGCGCCAGCAGCATCCCGGGATCAAGCTCCTACAATGAGCAGTTCTTC. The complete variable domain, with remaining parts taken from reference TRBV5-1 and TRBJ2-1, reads KAGVTQTPRYLIKTRGQQVTLSCSPISGHRSVSWYQQTPGQGLQFLFEYFSETQRNKGNFPGRFSGRQFSNSRSEMNVSTLELGDSALYLCASSIPGSSSYNEQFFGPGTRLTVL.

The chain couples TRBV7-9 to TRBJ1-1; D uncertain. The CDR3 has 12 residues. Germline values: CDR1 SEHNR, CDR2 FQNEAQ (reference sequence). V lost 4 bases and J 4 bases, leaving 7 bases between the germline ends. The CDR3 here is CASSSPGTEAFF. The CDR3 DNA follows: TGTGCCAGCAGCTCTCCAGGCACTGAAGCTTTCTTT.

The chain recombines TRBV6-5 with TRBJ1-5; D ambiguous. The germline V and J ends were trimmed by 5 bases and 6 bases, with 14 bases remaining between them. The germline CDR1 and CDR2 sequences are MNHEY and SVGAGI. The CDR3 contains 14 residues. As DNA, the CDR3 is TGTGCCAGCAGTCCTTTTGGGCTGAGTCAGCCCCAGCATTTT. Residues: CASSPFGLSQPQHF.

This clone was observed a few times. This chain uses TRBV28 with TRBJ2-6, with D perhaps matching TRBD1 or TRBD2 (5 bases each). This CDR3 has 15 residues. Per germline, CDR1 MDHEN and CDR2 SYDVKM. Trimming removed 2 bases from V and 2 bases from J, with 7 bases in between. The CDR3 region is CASSLEGTGANVLTF. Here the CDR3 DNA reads TGTGCCAGCAGTTTAGAGGGGACTGGGGCCAACGTCCTGACTTTC.

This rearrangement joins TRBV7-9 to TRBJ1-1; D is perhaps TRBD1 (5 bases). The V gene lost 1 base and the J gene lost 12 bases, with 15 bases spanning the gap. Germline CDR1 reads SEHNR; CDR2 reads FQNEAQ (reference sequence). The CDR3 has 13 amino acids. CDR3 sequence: CASSLEPGSGSFF. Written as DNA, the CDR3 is TGTGCCAGCAGCTTAGAACCAGGGTCAGGGTCTTTCTTT.

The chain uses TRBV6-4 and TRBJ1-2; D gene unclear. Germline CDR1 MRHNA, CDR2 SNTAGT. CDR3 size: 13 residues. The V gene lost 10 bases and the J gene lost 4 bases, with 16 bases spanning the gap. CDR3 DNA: TGTGCCACTCGAGCCGGGGAGGGCTATGGCTACACCTTC. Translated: CATRAGEGYGYTF.

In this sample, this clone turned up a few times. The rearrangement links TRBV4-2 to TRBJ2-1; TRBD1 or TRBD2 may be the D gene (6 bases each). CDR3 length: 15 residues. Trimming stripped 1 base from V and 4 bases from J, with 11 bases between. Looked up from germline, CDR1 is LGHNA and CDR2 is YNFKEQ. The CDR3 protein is CASSQAKGGYNEQFF. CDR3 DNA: TGTGCCAGCAGCCAAGCCAAAGGGGGGTACAATGAGCAGTTCTTC.

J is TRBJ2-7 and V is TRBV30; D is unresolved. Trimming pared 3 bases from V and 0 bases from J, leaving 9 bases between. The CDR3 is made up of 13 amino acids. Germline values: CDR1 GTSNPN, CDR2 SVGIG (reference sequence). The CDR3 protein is CAWRTTGSYEQYF. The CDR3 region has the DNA TGTGCCTGGAGAACGACTGGCTCCTACGAGCAGTACTTC.

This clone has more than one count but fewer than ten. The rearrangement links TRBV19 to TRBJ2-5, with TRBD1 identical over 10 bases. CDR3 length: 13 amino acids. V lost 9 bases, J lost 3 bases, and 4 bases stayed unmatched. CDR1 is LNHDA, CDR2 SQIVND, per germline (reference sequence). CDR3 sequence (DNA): TGTGCCAGCACCGGGACAGGGGAAGAGACCCAGTACTTC. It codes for CASTGTGEETQYF.

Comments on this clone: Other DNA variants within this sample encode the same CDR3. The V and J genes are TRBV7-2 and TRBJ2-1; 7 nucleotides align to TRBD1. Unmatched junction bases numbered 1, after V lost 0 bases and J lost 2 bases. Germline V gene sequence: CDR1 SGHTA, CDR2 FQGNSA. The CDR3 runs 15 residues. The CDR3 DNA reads TGTGCCAGCAGCTTAGCGCAGGGGGCCTACAATGAGCAGTTCTTC. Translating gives CASSLAQGAYNEQFF.

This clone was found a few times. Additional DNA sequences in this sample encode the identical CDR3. CDR3 sequence reads: CASSLGLSTDTQYF. CDR3 bases: TGTGCCAGCAGTTTAGGGCTTTCCACAGATACGCAGTATTTT. This sequence joins TRBV28 and TRBJ2-3; D unresolved. Germline values: CDR1 MDHEN, CDR2 SYDVKM. The CDR3 spans 14 residues. V gave up 2 bases and J gave up 2 bases, with 8 bases separating them.

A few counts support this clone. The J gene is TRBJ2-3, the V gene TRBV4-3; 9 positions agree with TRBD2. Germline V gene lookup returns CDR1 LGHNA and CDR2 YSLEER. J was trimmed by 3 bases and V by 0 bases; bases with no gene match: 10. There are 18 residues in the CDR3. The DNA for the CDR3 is TGCGCCAGCAGCCAAGATCGACTAGCGGTGGCTAGGACAGATACGCAGTATTTT. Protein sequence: CASSQDRLAVARTDTQYF.